This T cell receptor (beta chain) was found in a study of T cell responses to AZD1222 COVID-19 vaccine. This CDR3 spans 14 amino acids. Trimming stripped 1 base from V and 2 bases from J, with 6 bases between. Germline CDR1 reads MDHEN; CDR2 reads SYDVKM. Profiling relied on immunoSEQ multiplex PCR, and the TCRdb table lists in-frame clones only, not all of them. The table records 100,000 to 150,000 clones, approximately 85% of them present only once. This sequence joins TRBV28 and TRBJ1-3; D not certain. This clonotype was obtained from an adult who received the MenACWY meningococcal vaccine as a control. Sequenced here: peripheral blood, sampled 28 days after the second dose of the MenACWY control vaccine. The CDR3 here is CASSLFTAGNTIYF. The CDR3 region has the DNA TGTGCCAGCAGTTTATTCACAGCTGGAAACACCATATATTTT.